This T cell receptor (beta chain) was identified during a study of technical replicates of blood from several donors. Produced via immunoSEQ multiplex PCR; TCRdb's table is partial and in-frame only. This sample has almost 85,000 clones; 95% to 98% occur once, and the top ten carry 0.15% to 0.2%. CDR1 and CDR2 (germline): SGHRS, YFSETQ. This CDR3 comprises 19 residues. Trimming took 0 bases from V and 2 from J, leaving 22 bases between them. J is TRBJ2-3 and V is TRBV5-1, with TRBD2 as a possible D gene (6 bases). The source of this sequence is a human donor in good health. Material: T cells isolated from PBMCs. The CDR3 coding sequence is TGCGCCAGCAGCTTGGCCGCCGGGGCTCGGGGGACTTTCACAGATACGCAGTATTTT. This codes for CASSLAAGARGTFTDTQYF.